The count of the clone carrying this TCR beta chain is one. CDR1 is MNHNS and CDR2 is SASEGT in the germline V gene. The CDR3 totals 13 residues. Trimming removed 7 bases from V and 8 bases from J, with 15 bases in between. This specimen belongs to a study of Tregs in tolerant kidney transplant recipients. Some clones are missing from TCRdb's copy, which holds only in-frame ones; the method was immunoSEQ multiplex PCR. Seen here are 75,000 to 95,000 clones, approximately 94% observed once, and the top ten hold 4.7%. The sequence came from a human donor in good health. The V and J genes are TRBV6-1 and TRBJ2-1; perhaps TRBD2 as D (7 bases). Sequencing was carried out using CD8+ T cells from blood. CDR3 sequence reads: CASNLGEGDEQFF. In DNA form, the CDR3 reads TGTGCCAGCAACCTGGGGGAGGGGGATGAGCAGTTCTTC.